The entry below gives a single T cell receptor beta chain sequence along with its context. What it recognizes is unknown. This sample is drawn from a study of T cells after yellow fever vaccination. Findings of the study overall: Clonotypes found in both CD4 and CD8 compartments made up a small share. FACS-sorted repertoires might harbor abundant contaminating clonotypes from the bulk population.

The 5'RACE template-switching step produced TCR cDNA and added a universal primer site and UMIs. From the 5' RACE reads, TCRdb called clonotypes with MiXCR, one entry per CDR3 protein. The sample includes approximately 510,000 distinct CDR3 sequences, around a fifth seen only once; the top ten take about a sixth. The TCR sequence derives from a man aged 18 to 30 who received the YFV17D yellow fever vaccine. The input for sequencing was PBMCs, taken around 3 weeks after the first yellow fever vaccination.

CDR3 DNA: TGTGCCAGCAGCTTGAGGCGAAGCGGGGACACCGGGGAGCTGTTTTTT. Its protein is CASSLRRSGDTGELFF. The chain couples TRBV7-2 to TRBJ2-2; 7 positions agree with TRBD2. Germline V gene sequence: CDR1 SGHTA, CDR2 FQGNSA. This CDR3 is built from 16 residues. J gave up 3 bases and V 3 bases, and 7 bases lay outside the gene matches. Full variable domain (rest looked up from reference TRBV7-2 and TRBJ2-2): GAGVSQSPSNKVTEKGKDVELRCDPISGHTALYWYRQSLGQGLEFLIYFQGNSAPDKSGLPSDRFSAERTGGSVSTLTIQRTQQEDSAVYLCASSLRRSGDTGELFFGEGSRLTVL.